This entry lists 26 T cell receptor beta chains sequenced from one sample in a study of Ad26.COV2.S vaccination and SARS-CoV-2 variants. The protocol was immunoSEQ multiplex PCR, while the TCRdb copy is restricted to in-frame clones and leaves out a portion. The sample shows about 350,000 clones, around nine tenths of them seen only once. The sample's treatment: around 19 received Ad26.COV2.S at low or high dose, single or two shots; several received placebo; per-sample allocation not given. Specimens were obtained on day 63 following the first vaccine or placebo injection. Sequenced here: peripheral blood, sampled in a trial of Ad26.COV2.S vaccine versus placebo. The source is a person between 18 and 65 years old who received the Ad26.COV2.S COVID-19 vaccine or a placebo.

The V call is TRBV28, the J call TRBJ2-5, with TRBD2 as a possible D gene (5 bases). The germline V and J ends were trimmed by 6 bases and 2 bases, with 13 bases remaining between them. The CDR3 loop spans 14 amino acids. The V gene's germline CDR1 is MDHEN and CDR2 SYDVKM. The CDR3, as DNA: TGTGCCAGCAGCCCCCCCAGCGGACAAGAGACCCAGTACTTC. Translation: CASSPPSGQETQYF.

The V gene is TRBV6-1, the J gene TRBJ1-1; a possible D gene is TRBD1 (6 bases). Trimming left V 3 bases short and J 8 bases short, with 19 bases between. Germline lookup yields CDR1 MNHNS and CDR2 SASEGT. The CDR3 runs to 15 residues. The CDR3: CASSDLSRGGPEAFF. Written as DNA, the CDR3 is TGTGCCAGCAGTGATCTGAGTAGGGGGGGGCCCGAAGCTTTCTTT.

The V gene is TRBV5-6, the J gene TRBJ2-5, with D perhaps TRBD1 (5 bases). The CDR3 is 13 residues long. Germline V gene lookup returns CDR1 SGHDT and CDR2 YYEEEE. V lost 4 bases and J lost 5, with 12 bases in between. For the CDR3, the DNA is TGTGCCAGCAGCCCCAGGGTTGTGGAGACCCAGTACTTC. Amino acids: CASSPRVVETQYF.

The chain couples TRBV7-2 to TRBJ2-6, with 8 nucleotides matching TRBD1. Losses at the gene ends were 1 base for V and 2 bases for J; bases not matched to a gene: 4. The V gene's germline CDR1 is SGHTA and CDR2 FQGNSA. The CDR3 is 17 residues long. CDR3 bases: TGTGCCAGCAGCTTAGGACAGGGGTCTCCTGGGGCCAACGTCCTGACTTTC. This encodes CASSLGQGSPGANVLTF.

The V gene is TRBV19, the J gene TRBJ1-1; D may be TRBD1 (5 bases). Germline CDR1 reads LNHDA; CDR2 reads SQIVND (reference sequence). Trimming stripped 8 bases from V and 7 bases from J, with 32 bases between. The CDR3 spans 18 residues. CDR3 sequence (DNA): TGTGCCAGTGCCCCCAGTTTCAAAGCCGGGACGGGTCCACTTGAAGCTTTCTTT. Translated: CASAPSFKAGTGPLEAFF.

This chain joins TRBV28 and TRBJ1-2; maybe TRBD1 (5 bases). Deletions cut 4 bases from V and 4 bases from J, with 10 bases between. The CDR3 spans 13 residues. CDR1 is MDHEN and CDR2 is SYDVKM in the germline V gene. The chain's CDR3 is CASSSAGLYGYTF. CDR3 sequence (DNA): TGTGCCAGCAGTTCAGCAGGGCTCTATGGCTACACCTTC.

As concerns this clone: This sample includes further DNA sequences coding for the same CDR3. The chain is built from TRBV20-1 and TRBJ2-3; no clear D. CDR1 DFQATT and CDR2 SNEGSKA come from the germline V gene (reference sequence). This CDR3 is built from 11 residues. Trimming pared 1 base from V and 5 bases from J, leaving 4 bases between. In DNA form, the CDR3 reads TGCAGTGCTAGAGGCGGAGATACGCAGTATTTT. Translating gives CSARGGDTQYF.

The count of this clone is one. The V and J genes are TRBV7-2 and TRBJ2-7; D possibly matches TRBD1 or TRBD2 (6 bases each). With 5 bases removed from V and 6 bases from J, the gap between germline ends came to 32 bases. Germline CDR1 reads SGHTA; CDR2 reads FQGNSA. The CDR3 covers 19 residues. DNA of the CDR3: TGTGCCAGCAGCCTCCGCGATGGCCCACTGGGTGGGGGGCCCTCCGAGCAGTACTTC. Translating it yields CASSLRDGPLGGGPSEQYF.

The J gene is TRBJ2-7, the V gene TRBV4-1; 9 nucleotides match TRBD1. V shed 1 base and J 3 bases; nucleotides not matched to a gene: 13. The CDR3 is 18 amino acids. Germline CDR1 reads MGHRA; CDR2 reads YSYEKL. CDR3 in DNA: TGCGCCAGCAGCCAAGGGCCCTCCGGGACAGGGATTTTCTACGAGCAGTACTTC. Its translation is CASSQGPSGTGIFYEQYF.

The rearrangement uses TRBV2 and TRBJ2-2, with a weak D call TRBD1 (5 bases). The CDR3 has 16 amino acids. The germline V gene has CDR1 SNHLY and CDR2 FYNNEI. Deletions cut 0 bases from V and 6 bases from J, with 14 bases between. CDR3 in DNA: TGTGCCAGCAGTGAAGCTCGCGCAGGGTGGGCCGGGGAGCTGTTTTTT. It translates to CASSEARAGWAGELFF.

The V and J genes are TRBV7-2 and TRBJ1-1; unclear D gene. Germline assignment: CDR1 SGHTA and CDR2 FQGNSA. The ends were cut back, 3 bases at V and 3 bases at J, with 17 bases in the middle. The CDR3 sequence is 16 residues long. CDR3 amino acids: CASSFGSPGWDTEAFF. In DNA form, the CDR3 reads TGTGCCAGCAGCTTCGGTTCCCCGGGATGGGACACTGAAGCTTTCTTT.

The J gene is TRBJ1-2, the V gene TRBV23-1; 8 bases are shared with TRBD1. TRBV23-1 qualifies as an ORF whose function is uncertain. The CDR3 is 16 residues long. V gave up 5 bases and J gave up 1 base; unmatched junction bases: 9. CDR3 amino acids: CASSTPGGSGNYGYTF. The CDR3 nucleotides are TGCGCCAGCAGTACTCCAGGGGGCTCCGGTAACTATGGCTACACCTTC.

This sequence joins TRBV19 and TRBJ2-2; 9 bases align to TRBD1. Germline V gene sequence: CDR1 LNHDA, CDR2 SQIVND (reference sequence). The length of the CDR3 is 14 residues. Germline trimming cut 11 bases from V and 2 bases from J; bases unmatched to any gene: 6. The CDR3 here is CASRTGVNTGELFF. Here the CDR3 DNA reads TGTGCCTCAAGGACAGGGGTTAACACCGGGGAGCTGTTTTTT.

The chain couples TRBV10-2 to TRBJ2-5; weak D call: TRBD1 (6 bases). The germline V gene encodes CDR1 WSHSY and CDR2 SAAADI. With 8 bases removed from V and 1 base from J, the gap between germline ends came to 11 bases. The length of the CDR3 is 13 residues. The CDR3 DNA reads TGCGCCAGCTCGACAGGACTCCAAGAGACCCAGTACTTC. As protein: CASSTGLQETQYF.

J is TRBJ2-3 and V is TRBV5-1; the match to TRBD1 covers 8 bases. The CDR3 runs to 16 residues. Germline CDR1 and CDR2: SGHRS and YFSETQ. Germline trimming cut 2 bases from V and 4 bases from J; bases unmatched to any gene: 9. The DNA of the CDR3 is TGCGCCAGCAGCTTCCTGAGGACAGGGAGAGCAGATACGCAGTATTTT. Translated, it gives CASSFLRTGRADTQYF.

The V gene is TRBV7-9, the J gene TRBJ1-4; D unclear. Deletions cut 4 bases from V and 0 bases from J, with 12 bases between. CDR3 size: 16 residues. The germline CDR1 and CDR2 sequences are SEHNR and FQNEAQ (reference sequence). The CDR3 region is CASSSITKATNEKLFF. The CDR3 DNA reads as TGTGCCAGCAGCTCTATCACAAAAGCAACTAATGAAAAACTGTTTTTT.

The chain couples TRBV20-1 to TRBJ1-5, with 8 bases lining up with TRBD1. The V gene's germline CDR1 is DFQATT and CDR2 SNEGSKA (reference sequence). CDR3 length: 15 residues. The V segment lost 3 bases and the J segment 2 bases; nucleotides outside the gene matches: 6. CDR3 loop: CSASQMDRGNQPQHF. Here the CDR3 DNA reads TGCAGTGCTAGTCAGATGGACAGGGGCAATCAGCCCCAGCATTTT.

CDR3: CASRESQSSYEQYF. The CDR3, as DNA: TGTGCCAGCAGGGAGTCACAAAGCTCCTACGAGCAGTACTTC. V usage is TRBV2 and J usage is TRBJ2-7, with D unresolved. Germline V gene lookup returns CDR1 SNHLY and CDR2 FYNNEI. This CDR3 spans 14 amino acids. Trimming took off 6 bases at V and 0 bases at J, with 12 bases between the two ends.

This chain uses TRBV28 with TRBJ2-1; 8 nucleotides match TRBD2. Germline CDR1 is MDHEN and CDR2 is SYDVKM. The CDR3 is 16 amino acids. Unmatched junction bases numbered 12, after V lost 5 bases and J lost 6 bases. Here the CDR3 reads CASSPFAASGLNEQFF. DNA for the CDR3: TGTGCCAGCAGTCCCTTCGCAGCTAGCGGGCTCAATGAGCAGTTCTTC.

The CDR3 DNA is TGTGCCAGCTCAAGTTCCGGGGCATCTAACTATGGCTACACCTTC. Translation: CASSSSGASNYGYTF. The chain joins TRBV18 to TRBJ1-2; a possible D gene is TRBD1 (5 bases). Trimming stripped 5 bases from V and 0 bases from J, with 13 bases between. The CDR3 is 15 residues long. Germline CDR1 reads KGHSH; CDR2 reads LQKENI.

Comments on this clone: An end of the junction differs from the germline gene, which may be a read error. This chain joins TRBV10-3 and TRBJ1-1, with D possibly matching TRBD1 (5 bases). The CDR3 loop spans 13 amino acids. The germline V gene has CDR1 ENHRY and CDR2 SYGVKD. For the CDR3, the DNA is TGTGCCATCGCTCAGGGAGGGAACGCTGAAGCTTTCTTT. As protein: CAIAQGGNAEAFF.

The count of this clone is one. This chain connects TRBV28 to TRBJ1-5, with D unclear. The germline CDR1 and CDR2 sequences are MDHEN and SYDVKM. The CDR3 is made up of 16 amino acids. V gave up 4 bases and J gave up 5 bases, with 18 bases separating them. CDR3 sequence reads: CASSSHQTKRDQPQHF. The CDR3 DNA is TGTGCCAGCAGTTCCCACCAAACCAAAAGAGATCAGCCCCAGCATTTT.

The V call is TRBV18, the J call TRBJ2-7; TRBD1 matches 8 bases. Germline V gives CDR1 KGHSH, CDR2 LQKENI. The length of the CDR3 is 13 residues. After removal of 4 bases from V and 7 bases from J, the junction contained 6 bases not matched to a gene. CDR3 nucleotide sequence: TGTGCCAGCTCACGGGGACAGGTCCGAGAGCAGTACTTC. Its protein product is CASSRGQVREQYF.

The rearrangement links TRBV2 to TRBJ2-3; TRBD2 agrees at 8 bases. The germline V gene has CDR1 SNHLY and CDR2 FYNNEI. CDR3 length equals 16 residues. V was clipped by 2 bases and J by 6 bases; unmatched bases: 10. CDR3 DNA: TGTGCCAGCAGTGAACGGGCAGCGGGGGCCCGGGATACGCAGTATTTT. The encoded protein is CASSERAAGARDTQYF.

In this sample, this clone turned up once. The chain employs TRBV9 and TRBJ1-1; no reliable D call. Between the trimmed V and J ends, which lost 0 bases and 0 bases, there was a span of 9 bases. In germline, CDR1 is SGDLS, CDR2 YYNGEE. The CDR3 extends over 15 amino acids. The CDR3 sequence: CASSVGIQMNTEAFF. The CDR3 DNA reads TGTGCCAGCAGCGTAGGTATACAGATGAACACTGAAGCTTTCTTT.

V and J are TRBV29-1 and TRBJ2-3, with unresolved D. The CDR3 runs to 11 residues. Germline-derived CDR1 and CDR2 are SQVTM and ANQGSEA. Trimming cost V 7 bases and J 2 bases, with 7 bases left between them. CDR3 protein: CSASNTDTQYF. CDR3 nucleotide sequence: TGCAGCGCTTCGAACACAGATACGCAGTATTTT.